These 23 T cell receptor beta chains share one sample of origin, sequenced in a study of blood T cell repertoires in COVID-19. Assay: immunoSEQ multiplex PCR; the TCRdb copy retains only in-frame clones and omits some. The data show under 200,000 clones, with about 85% seen just once and 6.5% to 9.5% held by the top ten. Sequenced: peripheral blood. The receptors come from an elderly woman with COVID-19, enrolled during active disease.

This rearrangement joins TRBV7-2 to TRBJ2-2; D is possibly TRBD1 (6 bases). Germline-derived CDR1 and CDR2 are SGHTA and FQGNSA. The V end was cut by 9 bases, the J end by 2 bases, with 13 bases between. The CDR3 covers 14 residues. The CDR3 DNA is TGTGCCAGTTGGTGGGGGCCAAACACCGGGGAGCTGTTTTTT. It translates to CASWWGPNTGELFF. The entire variable domain, with the rest obtained from reference TRBV7-2 and TRBJ2-2, is as follows: GAGVSQSPSNKVTEKGKDVELRCDPISGHTALYWYRQSLGQGLEFLIYFQGNSAPDKSGLPSDRFSAERTGGSVSTLTIQRTQQEDSAVYLCASWWGPNTGELFFGEGSRLTVL.

In this sample, this clone turned up once. Sequence at one end of the junction differs from germline and may be a read error. The chain employs TRBV10-3 and TRBJ1-5, with D perhaps matching TRBD1 (5 bases). The CDR3 loop spans 13 amino acids. Germline-derived CDR1 and CDR2 are ENHRY and SYGVKD. The CDR3 reads CVISEGRSVPQHF. The CDR3 DNA follows: TGTGTCATCAGTGAGGGACGTAGCGTTCCCCAGCATTTT.

This sequence joins TRBV3-1 (or the pseudogene TRBV3-2) and TRBJ1-6; D not resolved. The CDR3 is made up of 13 amino acids. Germline CDR1 LGHDT, CDR2 YNNKEL (reference sequence). V gave up 0 bases and J gave up 10 bases, with 7 bases separating them. Here the CDR3 reads CASSQDTRSPLHF. The CDR3, as DNA: TGTGCCAGCAGCCAAGACACTCGATCACCCCTCCACTTT.

The J gene is TRBJ2-3, the V gene TRBV7-2; 8 bases fit TRBD1. V dropped 3 bases and J dropped 5; count of bases not matched to a gene: 7. The length of the CDR3 is 15 residues. Germline V CDR1 and CDR2: SGHTA, FQGNSA. The CDR3 reads CASSFRTGSGDTQYF. The CDR3 region has the DNA TGTGCCAGCAGCTTCCGGACAGGGTCAGGAGATACGCAGTATTTT.

The V and J genes are TRBV5-1 and TRBJ1-2; the match to TRBD1 covers 8 bases. The V segment lost 3 bases and the J segment 7 bases; nucleotides outside the gene matches: 5. Germline V gene sequence: CDR1 SGHRS, CDR2 YFSETQ. The CDR3 is 13 amino acids. Written as DNA, the CDR3 is TGCGCCAGCAGCTCCGGACAGGGTCTTGGCTACACCTTC. Encoded protein: CASSSGQGLGYTF.

V and J are TRBV6-5 and TRBJ1-2; no definite D call. CDR1 MNHEY and CDR2 SVGAGI come from the germline V gene. V was shortened by 10 bases and J by 10 bases, with 22 bases between the two germline ends. This CDR3 spans 13 amino acids. CDR3 region: CAIASDSALIYTF. The CDR3 DNA is TGTGCCATCGCTTCGGACTCCGCGTTGATCTACACCTTC.

V is TRBV2 and J is TRBJ1-5; D is undetermined. This CDR3 is built from 14 residues. Germline CDR1 and CDR2: SNHLY and FYNNEI. The V and J ends lost 3 bases and 1 base respectively, with 7 bases between them. CDR3 sequence: CASSDMGSNQPQHF. For the CDR3, the DNA is TGTGCCAGCAGTGATATGGGCAGCAATCAGCCCCAGCATTTT.

This clone has just one count. The chain recombines TRBV11-2 with TRBJ1-6, with D perhaps TRBD1 (5 bases). The germline V and J ends were trimmed by 3 bases and 14 bases, with 14 bases remaining between them. Per germline, CDR1 SGHAT and CDR2 FQNNGV. This CDR3 is 13 amino acids long. This chain's CDR3 is CASSFGNAGALHF. In DNA form, the CDR3 reads TGTGCCAGCAGCTTCGGGAACGCGGGGGCCCTCCACTTT.

The chain joins TRBV6-5 to TRBJ1-1; D possibly corresponds to TRBD1 (5 bases). The CDR3 extends over 15 amino acids. Per germline, CDR1 MNHEY and CDR2 SVGAGI. The V end was cut by 6 bases, the J end by 1 base, with 15 bases between. The CDR3 loop reads CASRVNIQGNTEAFF. The DNA of the CDR3 is TGTGCCAGCAGGGTAAATATTCAGGGGAACACTGAAGCTTTCTTT.

The rearrangement links TRBV5-1 to TRBJ1-5; D gene unclear. V was clipped by 4 bases and J by 0 bases, with 5 bases between them. CDR3 length: 13 residues. The V gene's germline CDR1 is SGHRS and CDR2 YFSETQ. CDR3 coding DNA: TGCGCCAGCAGCCAGGATAGCAATCAGCCCCAGCATTTT. Encoded protein: CASSQDSNQPQHF.

The chain couples TRBV7-2 to TRBJ2-2; 11 bases match TRBD2. The CDR3 runs 16 residues. The germline V gene encodes CDR1 SGHTA and CDR2 FQGNSA. V shed 7 bases and J 2 bases; nucleotides not matched to a gene: 6. This CDR3 reads CASTGTSGLNTGELFF. CDR3 bases: TGTGCCAGCACCGGGACTAGCGGATTAAACACCGGGGAGCTGTTTTTT.

This clone has ten or more counts. DNA for the CDR3: TGTGCCAGCAGCTCCGGGACAGGGCAGACAGATACGCAGTATTTT. This translates into CASSSGTGQTDTQYF. The chain uses TRBV6-2 or TRBV6-3 and TRBJ2-3, with 9 bases matching TRBD1. The CDR3 is made up of 15 amino acids. V shed 6 bases and J 3 bases; nucleotides not matched to a gene: 7. The germline V gene has CDR1 MNHEY and CDR2 SVGEGT.

V usage is TRBV18 and J usage is TRBJ2-2; TRBD1 might be the D (6 bases). This CDR3 contains 19 residues. Germline V gives CDR1 KGHSH, CDR2 LQKENI. V dropped 5 bases and J dropped 1 base, with 23 bases sitting between them. The DNA of the CDR3 is TGTGCCAGCTCAGCCATACAGGGAAGATTGGTTGTGAACACCGGGGAGCTGTTTTTT. Amino acid sequence: CASSAIQGRLVVNTGELFF.

This sequence joins TRBV4-1 and TRBJ2-7; D gene ambiguous. Germline V gene data show CDR1 as MGHRA and CDR2 as YSYEKL. The ends were cut back, 5 bases at V and 5 bases at J, with 13 bases in the middle. The CDR3 has 13 amino acids. CDR3 bases: TGCGCCAGCAGCTCAAACCAGTTCGACGAGCAGTACTTC. This sequence encodes CASSSNQFDEQYF.

The V gene is TRBV14, the J gene TRBJ2-7, with D possibly being TRBD1 (6 bases). The CDR3 totals 17 residues. The germline gives CDR1 SGHDN, CDR2 FVKESK. Trimming removed 4 bases at V and 2 bases at J, with 21 bases between. The CDR3 loop is CASSLVGAGTRAYEQYF. DNA for the CDR3: TGTGCCAGCAGCCTAGTGGGGGCCGGTACCCGGGCCTACGAGCAGTACTTC.

V usage is TRBV29-1 and J usage is TRBJ2-7, with D perhaps TRBD1 (6 bases). Germline V gene sequence: CDR1 SQVTM, CDR2 ANQGSEA. The CDR3 consists of 14 residues. V was pared by 4 bases and J by 5 bases, with 18 bases between. The CDR3, as DNA: TGCAGCGTTGGAGGGCCCAGGGGATTGGACGAGCAGTACTTC. Its protein is CSVGGPRGLDEQYF.

The DNA of the CDR3 is TGTGCCAGCAGTCCCGGGGGGTTAGGAGAGACCCAGTACTTC. Its translation is CASSPGGLGETQYF. J is TRBJ2-5 and V is TRBV27; 7 nucleotides align to TRBD2. Unmatched junction bases numbered 7, after V lost 5 bases and J lost 4 bases. Germline V lookup: CDR1 MNHEY, CDR2 SMNVEV (reference sequence). This CDR3 has 14 amino acids.

V is TRBV18 and J is TRBJ2-1, with TRBD1 identical over 9 bases. Trimming removed 1 base from V and 2 bases from J; junction bases left unmatched: 12. The CDR3 covers 19 residues. Germline CDR1 is KGHSH and CDR2 is LQKENI. The DNA for the CDR3 is TGTGCCAGCTCACCACGGGGACAGGGTAACGGGAGACCCTACAATGAGCAGTTCTTC. It encodes CASSPRGQGNGRPYNEQFF.

The chain carries TRBV7-8 and TRBJ2-7; TRBD1 might be the D (5 bases). CDR1 and CDR2 (germline): SGHVS, FQNEAQ. The ends were cut back, 3 bases at V and 7 bases at J, with 19 bases in the middle. This CDR3 comprises 15 residues. The CDR3 spells CASSLGPTVFGEQYF. CDR3 in DNA: TGTGCCAGCAGCTTGGGGCCGACAGTTTTTGGGGAGCAGTACTTC.

The chain links TRBV7-8 to TRBJ1-5, with a tentative D call TRBD1 (5 bases). The V and J ends lost 5 bases and 4 bases respectively, with 15 bases between them. Germline CDR1 is SGHVS and CDR2 is FQNEAQ. This CDR3 has 15 amino acids. The CDR3 nucleotides are TGTGCCAGCAGCCCCCGTTGGGGGGATAATCAGCCCCAGCATTTT. Translated: CASSPRWGDNQPQHF.

The J gene is TRBJ1-5, the V gene TRBV21-1; the table assigns TRBD1, which was not confirmed against the DNA. TRBV21-1 is deemed a pseudogene. This CDR3 has 14 residues. The CDR3 spells CASRPGQGAQPQHF. CDR3 bases: TGTGCCAGCAGGCCGGGACAGGGGGCCCAGCCCCAGCATTTT.

V usage is TRBV5-5 and J usage is TRBJ1-1; D uncertain. This CDR3 is built from 13 residues. V was trimmed by 6 bases and J by 7 bases, leaving 16 bases between them. CDR1 and CDR2 from the germline V gene are SGHKS and YYEKEE (reference sequence). CDR3 protein: CASTWGGSGEAFF. CDR3 bases: TGTGCCAGCACATGGGGAGGGAGCGGTGAAGCTTTCTTT.

This clone turned up a few times. The CDR3 nucleotides read TGCAGTGCTACAGGCCCCTATGGCTACACCTTC. It encodes CSATGPYGYTF. The genes are TRBV20-1 and TRBJ1-2; no firm D call. Trimming left V 4 bases short and J 4 bases short, with 7 bases between. The CDR3 length is 11 residues. Germline CDR1 and CDR2: DFQATT and SNEGSKA (reference sequence).